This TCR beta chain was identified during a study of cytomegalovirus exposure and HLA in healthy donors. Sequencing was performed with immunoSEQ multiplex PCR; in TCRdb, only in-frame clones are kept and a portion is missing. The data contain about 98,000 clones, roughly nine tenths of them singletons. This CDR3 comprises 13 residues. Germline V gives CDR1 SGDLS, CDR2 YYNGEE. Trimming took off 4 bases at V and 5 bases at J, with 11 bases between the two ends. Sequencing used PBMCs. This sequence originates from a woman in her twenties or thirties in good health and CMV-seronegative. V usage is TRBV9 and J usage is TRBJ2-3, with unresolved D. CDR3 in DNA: TGTGCCAGCAGCTCCACCCTAGTAGATACGCAGTATTTT. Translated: CASSSTLVDTQYF.